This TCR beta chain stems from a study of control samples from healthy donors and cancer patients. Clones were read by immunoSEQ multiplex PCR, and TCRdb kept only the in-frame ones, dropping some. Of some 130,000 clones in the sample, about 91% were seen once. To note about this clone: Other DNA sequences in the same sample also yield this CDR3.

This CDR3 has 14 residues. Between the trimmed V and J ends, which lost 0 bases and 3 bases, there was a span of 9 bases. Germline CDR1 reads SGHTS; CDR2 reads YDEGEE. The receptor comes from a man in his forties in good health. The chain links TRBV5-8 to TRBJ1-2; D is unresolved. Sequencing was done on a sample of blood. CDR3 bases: TGTGCCAGCAGCTTGGGCAGCTCTGACTATGGCTACACCTTC. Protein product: CASSLGSSDYGYTF.